Each of the 28 T cell receptor beta chains below was sequenced from the same sample in a study of T cell responses to AZD1222 COVID-19 vaccine. Using immunoSEQ multiplex PCR, the repertoire was profiled, and TCRdb retains in-frame clones only, with some absent. The repertoire holds 150,000 or so clones, with roughly 90% as singletons. This material consisted of peripheral blood, taken on day 0 of AZD1222 vaccination. The receptors here all came from an adult in good health.

This rearrangement joins TRBV10-3 to TRBJ2-1; D not resolved. Trimming pared 5 bases from V and 7 bases from J, leaving 6 bases between. From germline, CDR1 is ENHRY and CDR2 SYGVKD. The length of the CDR3 is 11 residues. The CDR3 reads CAISRSNEQFF. As DNA, the CDR3 is TGTGCCATCAGTCGGAGTAATGAGCAGTTCTTC.

The table lists this clone with a count of one. The chain combines TRBV4-1 with TRBJ1-5; no clear D gene. The CDR3 is made up of 16 amino acids. CDR1 and CDR2 from the germline V gene are MGHRA and YSYEKL. V lost 0 bases and J 4 bases, leaving 13 bases between the germline ends. The chain's CDR3 is CASSQEGAFSNQPQHF. The CDR3 DNA is TGCGCCAGCAGCCAAGAAGGTGCATTCTCTAATCAGCCCCAGCATTTT.

This sequence joins TRBV9 and TRBJ2-1, with D maybe TRBD2 (6 bases). This CDR3 is 15 amino acids long. Germline CDR1 is SGDLS and CDR2 is YYNGEE. V was clipped by 3 bases and J by 7 bases, with 17 bases between them. The DNA for the CDR3 is TGTGCCAGCAGCGACCGGCTCGGCGGGGAGAATGAGCAGTTCTTC. Translated: CASSDRLGGENEQFF.

This chain links TRBV4-3 with TRBJ1-4, with no clear D. V was clipped by 0 bases and J by 13 bases, with 15 bases between them. CDR3 size: 14 residues. The germline V gene has CDR1 LGHNA and CDR2 YSLEER. The CDR3 coding sequence is TGCGCCAGCAGCCAAGATACCCTGGTACCCGGACTGTTTTTT. This sequence encodes CASSQDTLVPGLFF.

The V call is TRBV5-4, the J call TRBJ1-1; TRBD1 might be the D (5 bases). Germline CDR1 reads SGHNT; CDR2 reads YYREEE (reference sequence). This CDR3 spans 15 amino acids. Deletions cut 3 bases from V and 0 bases from J, with 12 bases between. The CDR3 here is CASSWGGSMNTEAFF. CDR3 coding DNA: TGTGCCAGCAGCTGGGGGGGAAGTATGAACACTGAAGCTTTCTTT.

The chain is built from TRBV24-1 and TRBJ2-1; possible D gene TRBD2, 6 bases. Germline CDR1 KGHDR, CDR2 SFDVKD. Trimming took 5 bases from V and 15 from J, leaving 13 bases between them. CDR3 length: 11 residues. The CDR3: CATSAETRWFF. CDR3 bases: TGTGCCACCAGTGCCGAGACTAGGTGGTTCTTC.

The V gene is TRBV18, the J gene TRBJ2-7; TRBD2 agrees at 7 bases. In germline, CDR1 is KGHSH, CDR2 LQKENI. V lost 5 bases and J lost 6; bases outside the gene matches: 10. The CDR3 is made up of 14 amino acids. The CDR3 region is CASSSLGREGEQYF. The DNA of the CDR3 is TGTGCCAGCTCATCCCTGGGAAGGGAGGGCGAGCAGTACTTC. Filled out from reference TRBV18 and TRBJ2-7, the complete variable domain reads NAGVMQNPRHLVRRRGQEARLRCSPMKGHSHVYWYRQLPEEGLKFMVYLQKENIIDESGMPKERFSAEFPKEGPSILRIQQVVRGDSAAYFCASSSLGREGEQYFGPGTRLTVT.

DNA of the CDR3: TGTGCCAGCAGCTCCACCAATGGGGGAGAGACCCAGTACTTC. It encodes CASSSTNGGETQYF. V gene TRBV7-2 combines with J gene TRBJ2-5; D might be TRBD1 or TRBD2, each matching 5 bases. Germline-derived CDR1 and CDR2 are SGHTA and FQGNSA. The V end was cut by 4 bases, the J end by 4 bases, with 13 bases between. The CDR3 sequence is 14 residues long.

The gene calls are TRBV28 and TRBJ1-5; 8 positions agree with TRBD1. V gave up 7 bases and J gave up 3 bases; unmatched junction bases: 5. In germline, CDR1 is MDHEN, CDR2 SYDVKM. The CDR3 has 14 amino acids. The CDR3 reads CASTQGGPNQPQHF. CDR3 DNA sequence: TGTGCCAGCACACAGGGGGGACCCAATCAGCCCCAGCATTTT.

The J gene is TRBJ1-1, the V gene TRBV6-4; 7 bases align to TRBD1. The CDR3 is 14 residues long. V shed 6 bases, J shed 1 base, and the junction held 5 bases outside the gene matches. Germline CDR1 is MRHNA and CDR2 is SNTAGT. The CDR3 loop is CASRQGSANTEAFF. CDR3 coding DNA: TGTGCCAGCAGACAGGGGAGCGCGAACACTGAAGCTTTCTTT.

The chain uses TRBV7-9 and TRBJ2-1; possible D gene TRBD2, 5 bases. Trimming took off 7 bases at V and 4 bases at J, with 17 bases between the two ends. CDR3 length: 15 amino acids. Germline V gives CDR1 SEHNR, CDR2 FQNEAQ (reference sequence). The chain's CDR3 is CASNSPGSGYNEQFF. In nucleotides, the CDR3 is TGTGCCAGCAACTCACCGGGGTCTGGGTACAATGAGCAGTTCTTC.

This chain joins TRBV25-1 and TRBJ1-1; D ambiguous. CDR3 length: 13 amino acids. Looked up from germline, CDR1 is MGHDK and CDR2 is SYGVNS. The germline V and J ends were trimmed by 2 bases and 10 bases, with 14 bases remaining between them. The CDR3 reads CASSERTSERAFF. As DNA, the CDR3 is TGTGCCAGCAGTGAAAGAACCTCAGAGCGAGCTTTCTTT.

The chain carries TRBV2 and TRBJ1-3, with 8 bases lining up with TRBD1. V was clipped by 9 bases and J by 0 bases; unmatched bases: 10. CDR1 SNHLY and CDR2 FYNNEI come from the germline V gene. The CDR3 runs 16 residues. CDR3 amino acids: CASIRNDRGSGNTIYF. The DNA of the CDR3 is TGTGCCAGTATCAGGAATGACAGGGGCTCTGGAAACACCATATATTTT. The complete variable domain, with remaining parts taken from reference TRBV2 and TRBJ1-3, reads EPEVTQTPSHQVTQMGQEVILRCVPISNHLYFYWYRQILGQKVEFLVSFYNNEISEKSEIFDDQFSVERPDGSNFTLKIRSTKLEDSAMYFCASIRNDRGSGNTIYFGEGSWLTVV.

This chain joins TRBV7-2 and TRBJ2-7; D remains ambiguous. V was trimmed by 2 bases and J by 1 base, leaving 18 bases between them. The CDR3 totals 17 residues. Germline CDR1 and CDR2: SGHTA and FQGNSA. CDR3 coding DNA: TGTGCCAGCAGCTTAACCTCCAAGGCCAGCACATCCTACGAGCAGTACTTC. Translation: CASSLTSKASTSYEQYF.

This clone has more than one count but fewer than ten. An end of the junction differs from the germline gene, which may be a read error. The genes are TRBV11-2 and TRBJ1-1; the match to TRBD1 covers 10 bases. The CDR3 contains 13 residues. Germline V gene lookup returns CDR1 SGHAT and CDR2 FQNNGV. CDR3 DNA sequence: TGTGCCAGCAGCGGACGGGACAGGGGCTACGGGGGCTTT. This sequence encodes CASSGRDRGYGGF.

The chain has TRBV2 and TRBJ1-5, with 7 bases aligning to TRBD1. The CDR3 contains 14 residues. Germline CDR1 and CDR2: SNHLY and FYNNEI. The junction had 11 bases not matched to a gene; V was cut back by 8 bases and J by 7 bases. The CDR3, as DNA: TGTGCCAGCCTTTTTGGACAGGACGGCCAGCCCCAGCATTTT. Translation: CASLFGQDGQPQHF.

This sequence joins TRBV6-6 and TRBJ1-1; the match to TRBD1 covers 9 bases. CDR1 and CDR2 from the germline V gene are MNHNY and SVGAGI (reference sequence). V lost 5 bases, J lost 5 bases, and 9 bases stayed unmatched. The CDR3 contains 15 residues. DNA of the CDR3: TGTGCCAGCAGTCAGGAGGGACAGGGCAAAACTGAAGCTTTCTTT. Protein: CASSQEGQGKTEAFF.

J is TRBJ2-1 and V is TRBV7-2, with 7 nucleotides matching TRBD1. Germline values: CDR1 SGHTA, CDR2 FQGNSA. V lost 3 bases and J lost 4; bases outside the gene matches: 12. This CDR3 is built from 17 residues. For the CDR3, the DNA is TGTGCCAGCAGCTTCGAGACAGGGATCTCCCCATACAATGAGCAGTTCTTC. As protein: CASSFETGISPYNEQFF.

This clone was observed a handful of times. This chain joins TRBV19 and TRBJ1-3, with TRBD1 matching 9 bases. Looked up from germline, CDR1 is LNHDA and CDR2 is SQIVND (reference sequence). There are 16 residues in the CDR3. The ends lost 1 base at V and 8 bases at J; junction bases unmatched: 9. CDR3 DNA sequence: TGTGCCAGTAGTATAGTCTCAACAGGGGGCGTGGACACCATATATTTT. Translated: CASSIVSTGGVDTIYF.

V is TRBV5-6 and J is TRBJ1-6; a possible D gene is TRBD1 (5 bases). The CDR3 length is 14 residues. The V end was cut by 5 bases, the J end by 7 bases, with 13 bases between. Germline-derived CDR1 and CDR2 are SGHDT and YYEEEE. CDR3 DNA sequence: TGTGCCAGCAGGGGGGACGGTTCGAATTCACCCCTCCACTTT. Translated, it gives CASRGDGSNSPLHF.

The V and J genes are TRBV10-3 and TRBJ2-7; TRBD2 aligns across 7 bases. The CDR3 contains 14 residues. Trimming at V came to 3 bases and at J to 3 bases, leaving 5 bases not matched to a gene. In germline, CDR1 is ENHRY, CDR2 SYGVKD. For the CDR3, the DNA is TGTGCCATCAGTGAACAGCGGGAAATCTACGAGCAGTACTTC. Translated, it gives CAISEQREIYEQYF.

This sequence joins TRBV9 and TRBJ2-5; tentatively, D is TRBD1 (6 bases). Germline assignment: CDR1 SGDLS and CDR2 YYNGEE. This CDR3 has 13 amino acids. The V gene lost 3 bases and the J gene lost 5 bases, with 11 bases spanning the gap. The CDR3 coding sequence is TGTGCCAGCAGCGGTACAGGGCGGGAGACCCAGTACTTC. Translation: CASSGTGRETQYF.

The V call is TRBV9, the J call TRBJ2-3; D uncertain. The ends were cut back, 5 bases at V and 9 bases at J, with 13 bases in the middle. CDR1 SGDLS and CDR2 YYNGEE come from the germline V gene. The CDR3 has 12 amino acids. As DNA, the CDR3 is TGTGCCAGCAGGTCCTACAAGGGCACGCAGTATTTT. The encoded protein is CASRSYKGTQYF.

The J gene is TRBJ2-7, the V gene TRBV6-5, with D uncertain. The CDR3 runs 15 residues. The V gene's germline CDR1 is MNHEY and CDR2 SVGAGI. V was trimmed by 4 bases and J by 3 bases, leaving 16 bases between them. DNA for the CDR3: TGTGCCAGCAGTTTGCCGGGCGCCCGGAGCTACGAGCAGTACTTC. This translates into CASSLPGARSYEQYF.

CDR3 loop: CASTSDRDSNQPQHF. CDR3 DNA sequence: TGTGCCAGCACCTCGGACAGGGATAGCAATCAGCCCCAGCATTTT. This chain joins TRBV28 and TRBJ1-5; 8 bases agree with TRBD1. The CDR3 spans 15 residues. Unmatched junction bases numbered 5, after V lost 7 bases and J lost 0 bases. Germline CDR1 reads MDHEN; CDR2 reads SYDVKM.

The CDR3 is CASSSQGRGTEAFF. CDR3 in DNA: TGTGCCAGTAGTTCCCAGGGGCGCGGCACTGAAGCTTTCTTT. This chain connects TRBV19 to TRBJ1-1, with D maybe TRBD1 (6 bases). Trimming took off 5 bases at V and 4 bases at J, with 14 bases between the two ends. The CDR3 sequence is 14 residues long. Germline V gene sequence: CDR1 LNHDA, CDR2 SQIVND (reference sequence).

The rearrangement links TRBV2 to TRBJ2-2, with 8 bases aligning to TRBD1. The CDR3 covers 16 residues. V dropped 4 bases and J dropped 4; count of bases not matched to a gene: 8. Germline V CDR1 and CDR2: SNHLY, FYNNEI. The CDR3: CASSARQGAPTGELFF. CDR3 in DNA: TGTGCCAGCAGTGCTCGGCAGGGGGCGCCCACCGGGGAGCTGTTTTTT.

The V call is TRBV7-2, the J call TRBJ1-5; the D gene is possibly TRBD1 (5 bases). Germline CDR1 reads SGHTA; CDR2 reads FQGNSA. The ends were cut back, 1 base at V and 2 bases at J, with 9 bases in the middle. This CDR3 has 15 amino acids. CDR3: CASSLGGVGNQPQHF. The CDR3, as DNA: TGTGCCAGCAGCTTAGGGGGCGTCGGCAATCAGCCCCAGCATTTT. Combining the CDR3 with reference TRBV7-2 and TRBJ1-5 gives the whole variable domain GAGVSQSPSNKVTEKGKDVELRCDPISGHTALYWYRQSLGQGLEFLIYFQGNSAPDKSGLPSDRFSAERTGGSVSTLTIQRTQQEDSAVYLCASSLGGVGNQPQHFGDGTRLSIL.